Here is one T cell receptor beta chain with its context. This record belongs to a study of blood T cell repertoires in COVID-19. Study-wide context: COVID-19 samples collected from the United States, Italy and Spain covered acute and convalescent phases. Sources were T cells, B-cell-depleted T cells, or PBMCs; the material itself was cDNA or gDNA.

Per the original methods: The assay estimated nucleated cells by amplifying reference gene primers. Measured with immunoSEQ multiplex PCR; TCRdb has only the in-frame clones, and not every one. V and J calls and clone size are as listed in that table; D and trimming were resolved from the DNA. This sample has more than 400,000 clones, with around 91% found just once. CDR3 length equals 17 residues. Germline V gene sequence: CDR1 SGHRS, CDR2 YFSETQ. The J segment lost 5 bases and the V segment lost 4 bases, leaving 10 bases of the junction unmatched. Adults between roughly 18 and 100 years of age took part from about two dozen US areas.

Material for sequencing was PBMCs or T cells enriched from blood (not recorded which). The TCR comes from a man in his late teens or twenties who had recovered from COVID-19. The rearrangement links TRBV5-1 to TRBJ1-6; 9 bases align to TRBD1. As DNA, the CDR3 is TGCGCCAGCAGCCCTTTACAGGGGGCGCACCATAATTCACCCCTCCACTTT. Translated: CASSPLQGAHHNSPLHF. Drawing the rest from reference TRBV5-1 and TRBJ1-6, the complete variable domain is KAGVTQTPRYLIKTRGQQVTLSCSPISGHRSVSWYQQTPGQGLQFLFEYFSETQRNKGNFPGRFSGRQFSNSRSEMNVSTLELGDSALYLCASSPLQGAHHNSPLHFGNGTRLTVT.